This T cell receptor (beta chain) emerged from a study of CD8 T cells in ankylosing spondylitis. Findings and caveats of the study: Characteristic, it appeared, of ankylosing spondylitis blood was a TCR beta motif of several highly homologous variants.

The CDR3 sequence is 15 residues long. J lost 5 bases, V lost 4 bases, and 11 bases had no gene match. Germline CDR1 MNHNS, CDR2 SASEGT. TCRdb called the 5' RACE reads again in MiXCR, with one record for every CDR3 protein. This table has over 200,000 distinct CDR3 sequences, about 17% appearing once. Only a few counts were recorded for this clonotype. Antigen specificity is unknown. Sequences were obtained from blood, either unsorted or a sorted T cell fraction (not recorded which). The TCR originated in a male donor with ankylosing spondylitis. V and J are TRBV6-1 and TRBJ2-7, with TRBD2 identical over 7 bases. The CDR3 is CASSAIAGPGNEQYF. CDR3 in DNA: TGTGCCAGCAGTGCAATAGCGGGCCCAGGGAACGAGCAGTACTTC.